The 22 T cell receptor beta chains listed next were all sequenced from one sample in a study of T cell changes during pregnancy in multiple sclerosis. The method was immunoSEQ multiplex PCR; TCRdb's version includes in-frame clones alone and lacks a portion of them. The sample holds about 27,000 clones; 86% are singletons and the top ten take around 13%. The sample was CD8+ T cells from peripheral blood mononuclear cells, taken in the first trimester of pregnancy. The receptors were sampled from a female donor in good health, enrolled as a control in a pregnancy study.

This clone appeared a few times. The same CDR3 can be traced to other DNA sequences in this sample. The rearrangement uses TRBV6-1 and TRBJ2-1; 9 nucleotides agree with TRBD2. The CDR3 spans 15 residues. Germline V CDR1 and CDR2: MNHNS, SASEGT. V gave up 11 bases and J gave up 7 bases; unmatched junction bases: 15. The DNA for the CDR3 is TGTGCCGGACACGCAGGGACTAGCTGGAGGAATGAGCAGTTCTTC. Translation: CAGHAGTSWRNEQFF.

The chain links TRBV6-5 to TRBJ2-1; D uncertain. V was cut by 2 bases and J by 6 bases, with 14 bases left in between. Per the germline V gene, CDR1 is MNHEY and CDR2 is SVGAGI. The CDR3 has 15 amino acids. CDR3 amino acids: CASSYTISTANEQFF. The CDR3 bases are TGTGCCAGCAGTTACACCATCTCTACAGCCAATGAGCAGTTCTTC.

This clone was counted once. The chain couples TRBV7-9 to TRBJ2-4; TRBD2 aligns across 12 bases. Germline-derived CDR1 and CDR2 are SEHNR and FQNEAQ (reference sequence). CDR3 size: 18 residues. V was pared by 1 base and J by 1 base, with 5 bases of the junction left unmatched. The CDR3 spells CASSLGLAGEEAKNIQYF. The DNA for the CDR3 is TGTGCCAGCAGCTTAGGACTAGCGGGAGAGGAGGCCAAAAACATTCAGTACTTC.

This clone was counted a few times. The chain employs TRBV7-6 and TRBJ2-1, with D perhaps TRBD1 (6 bases). Germline-derived CDR1 and CDR2 are SGHVS and FNYEAQ. CDR3 length equals 14 residues. V lost 1 base, J lost 5 bases, and 9 bases lay in between. The CDR3 DNA is TGTGCCAGCAGCTTAGGGGGGCCCAACAATGAGCAGTTCTTC. Encoded protein: CASSLGGPNNEQFF.

The genes are TRBV7-9 and TRBJ2-3; 11 bases match TRBD2. The CDR3 is made up of 17 amino acids. Per the germline V gene, CDR1 is SEHNR and CDR2 is FQNEAQ (reference sequence). V was clipped by 5 bases and J by 4 bases; unmatched bases: 11. The CDR3, as DNA: TGTGCCAGCAGCCCGCCCCAACTAGCGGGGGCCTCAGATACGCAGTATTTT. Protein product: CASSPPQLAGASDTQYF.

This chain uses TRBV27 with TRBJ2-1; 9 bases line up with TRBD1. V was clipped by 6 bases and J by 7 bases; unmatched bases: 7. Germline V gene sequence: CDR1 MNHEY, CDR2 SMNVEV (reference sequence). This CDR3 comprises 14 residues. DNA of the CDR3: TGTGCCAGCAGCCTGGGACAGGGTTCAAATGAGCAGTTCTTC. Translating it yields CASSLGQGSNEQFF.

The V and J genes are TRBV7-9 and TRBJ2-1; a possible D gene is TRBD2 (5 bases). Germline CDR1 SEHNR, CDR2 FQNEAQ (reference sequence). The CDR3 is made up of 15 amino acids. The V end was cut by 0 bases, the J end by 6 bases, with 12 bases between. CDR3 sequence reads: CASSLAGVGVNEQFF. The CDR3, as DNA: TGTGCCAGCAGCTTAGCGGGAGTGGGTGTCAATGAGCAGTTCTTC.

This clone has just a few counts. The J gene is TRBJ1-3, the V gene TRBV7-6; the D is unclear. V gave up 9 bases and J gave up 0 bases, with 9 bases separating them. Germline V gene data show CDR1 as SGHVS and CDR2 as FNYEAQ. The CDR3 is made up of 13 amino acids. The CDR3 DNA reads TGTGCCAGTCGACCGGGCTCTGGAAACACCATATATTTT. It is translated as CASRPGSGNTIYF.

V gene TRBV7-6 combines with J gene TRBJ2-2; 7 bases align to TRBD1. J lost 3 bases, V lost 6 bases, and 7 bases had no gene match. CDR3 length: 15 amino acids. Germline loops: CDR1 SGHVS, CDR2 FNYEAQ. This chain's CDR3 is CASSPTGSDTGELFF. The CDR3 region has the DNA TGTGCCAGCAGTCCGACAGGGTCCGACACCGGGGAGCTGTTTTTT.

The gene calls are TRBV21-1 and TRBJ2-5; the table calls TRBD2, which could not be checked here. TRBV21-1 is listed as a pseudogene. This CDR3 has 15 residues. CDR3 sequence reads: CASSSRLPGEETQYF. The CDR3 region has the DNA TGTGCCAGCAGCTCACGACTCCCCGGAGAGGAGACCCAGTACTTC.

The V gene is TRBV19, the J gene TRBJ2-1; tentatively, D is TRBD2 (5 bases). Germline CDR1 reads LNHDA; CDR2 reads SQIVND (reference sequence). Trimming stripped 4 bases from V and 9 bases from J, with 16 bases between. The CDR3 covers 14 residues. The CDR3 spells CASSTPLTRAEQFF. The CDR3, as DNA: TGTGCCAGTAGTACCCCCCTAACTAGAGCTGAGCAGTTCTTC.

The chain recombines TRBV4-1 with TRBJ2-7; TRBD2 might be the D (6 bases). The CDR3 loop spans 17 amino acids. Germline V gene lookup returns CDR1 MGHRA and CDR2 YSYEKL. Deletions cut 4 bases from V and 2 bases from J, with 21 bases between. DNA for the CDR3: TGCGCCAGCAGCCCACATAACCCAGGGAGGATGCCCTACGAGCAGTACTTC. Protein sequence: CASSPHNPGRMPYEQYF.

In the case of this clone: A much larger clone lies a single base off, so this may be a read error. The V and J genes are TRBV6-4 and TRBJ2-2; 8 positions agree with TRBD2. The germline gives CDR1 MRHNA, CDR2 SNTAGT. There are 14 residues in the CDR3. V lost 4 bases, J lost 3 bases, and 1 base stayed unmatched. CDR3 amino acids: CASSVSGDTGELFF. The CDR3 nucleotides are TGTGCCAGCAGTGTTAGCGGGGACACCGGGGAGCTGTTTTTT.

The V and J genes are TRBV10-3 and TRBJ2-7; D may be TRBD2 (5 bases). CDR3 length: 14 residues. From germline, CDR1 is ENHRY and CDR2 SYGVKD. V was trimmed by 0 bases and J by 4 bases, leaving 10 bases between them. The chain's CDR3 is CAISESGEGYEQYF. The DNA of the CDR3 is TGTGCCATCAGTGAGTCTGGAGAGGGTTACGAGCAGTACTTC.

The chain joins TRBV7-9 to TRBJ1-4; D possibly corresponds to TRBD1 (5 bases). CDR1 is SEHNR and CDR2 is FQNEAQ in the germline V gene (reference sequence). Trimming removed 4 bases at V and 4 bases at J, with 19 bases between. This CDR3 comprises 17 residues. The CDR3 sequence: CASSSKDTEYINEKLFF. The CDR3 DNA sequence: TGTGCCAGCAGCTCCAAGGACACGGAGTATATTAATGAAAAACTGTTTTTT.

This clone has only one observation. This sequence joins TRBV4-2 and TRBJ2-7; 7 bases match TRBD2. CDR3 length equals 15 residues. Trimming removed 3 bases from V and 4 bases from J; junction bases left unmatched: 9. Looked up from germline, CDR1 is LGHNA and CDR2 is YNFKEQ. The CDR3 is CASSHTREAEYEQYF. In DNA form, the CDR3 reads TGTGCCAGCAGCCATACCCGGGAGGCGGAATACGAGCAGTACTTC.

The J gene is TRBJ2-1, the V gene TRBV6-5, with D possibly TRBD1 on 5 matching bases. Germline loops: CDR1 MNHEY, CDR2 SVGAGI. V was trimmed by 2 bases and J by 7 bases, leaving 12 bases between them. The CDR3 has 14 amino acids. CDR3 coding DNA: TGTGCCAGCAGTTACACAGGTCAAGGGAATGAGCAGTTCTTC. Translation: CASSYTGQGNEQFF.

The chain couples TRBV12-5 to TRBJ2-7, with 10 bases aligning to TRBD2. The junction had 14 bases not matched to a gene; V was cut back by 1 base and J by 5 bases. The CDR3 runs 18 residues. Per germline, CDR1 LGHNT and CDR2 FRNRAP. The CDR3 DNA follows: TGTGCTAGTGGTTTGGCCATACCGACTAGCGGGCTCCCAGACGAGCAGTACTTC. It specifies CASGLAIPTSGLPDEQYF.

This rearrangement joins TRBV28 to TRBJ2-5; TRBD2 aligns across 7 bases. This CDR3 spans 14 amino acids. CDR1 is MDHEN, CDR2 SYDVKM, per germline. V trimming: 3 bases; J trimming: 1 base; junction bases outside the gene matches: 2. CDR3 DNA sequence: TGTGCCAGCAGTTTGCCGGGGGGCCAAGAGACCCAGTACTTC. Amino acids: CASSLPGGQETQYF.

This chain joins TRBV5-5 and TRBJ2-2; maybe TRBD2 (7 bases). This CDR3 is built from 15 residues. Germline V gene sequence: CDR1 SGHKS, CDR2 YYEKEE (reference sequence). V shed 3 bases and J shed 4 bases, with 13 bases lying between them. The CDR3 sequence is CASSSGGGGTGELFF. DNA for the CDR3: TGTGCCAGCAGCTCGGGGGGCGGTGGCACCGGGGAGCTGTTTTTT.

The CDR3 DNA is TGTGCCAGCAGTGCCCACCGGGATTACAATGAGCAGTTCTTC. Translation gives CASSAHRDYNEQFF. This chain connects TRBV6-1 to TRBJ2-1; a weak D match, TRBD2 (5 bases). Germline lookup yields CDR1 MNHNS and CDR2 SASEGT. Trimming removed 4 bases from V and 4 bases from J, with 11 bases in between. The CDR3 consists of 14 residues.

The chain recombines TRBV7-6 with TRBJ2-7; weak D call: TRBD1 (5 bases). Germline values: CDR1 SGHVS, CDR2 FNYEAQ. Deletions cut 1 base from V and 0 bases from J, with 10 bases between. CDR3 length: 15 amino acids. CDR3 in amino acids: CASSLETGSSYEQYF. The CDR3, as DNA: TGTGCCAGCAGCTTAGAAACAGGTAGCTCCTACGAGCAGTACTTC.